Below, 24 T cell receptor beta chains from the same sample are listed, as sequenced in a study of T cell changes during pregnancy in multiple sclerosis (dated by TCRdb to the late 2010s). Library preparation employed the immunoSEQ multiplex PCR assay. TCRdb took this table from immuneACCESS and kept in-frame rearrangements with V and J called. Such tables lack part of the clones; where checked against another copy, unresolved V genes explain under half of the gap, and the rest is unexplained. This sample is represented by 35,000 to 50,000 clones; 80% to 90% of them were singletons. Of the sample, more than 0.6% is held by the ten largest clones. The sequenced sample was CD4+ T cells from peripheral blood mononuclear cells, obtained in the first trimester of pregnancy. Source of these receptors: a female donor with multiple sclerosis, enrolled in a pregnancy study.

The chain uses TRBV18 and TRBJ1-1, with D perhaps TRBD1 (6 bases). Germline V gene sequence: CDR1 KGHSH, CDR2 LQKENI. The V end was cut by 4 bases, the J end by 8 bases, with 14 bases between. This CDR3 comprises 13 residues. The DNA of the CDR3 is TGTGCCAGCTCACAAAACAGGGAGTCCGAAGCTTTCTTT. Encoded protein: CASSQNRESEAFF.

This rearrangement joins TRBV18 to TRBJ1-1, with unresolved D. The CDR3 length is 14 residues. V was trimmed by 6 bases and J by 1 base, leaving 12 bases between them. Germline V gives CDR1 KGHSH, CDR2 LQKENI. The CDR3 DNA is TGTGCCAGCTCCCTCGGACGGGGGAACACTGAAGCTTTCTTT. As protein: CASSLGRGNTEAFF. Full variable domain (rest looked up from reference TRBV18 and TRBJ1-1): NAGVMQNPRHLVRRRGQEARLRCSPMKGHSHVYWYRQLPEEGLKFMVYLQKENIIDESGMPKERFSAEFPKEGPSILRIQQVVRGDSAAYFCASSLGRGNTEAFFGQGTRLTVV.

The V and J genes are TRBV5-1 and TRBJ1-1, with TRBD1 matching over 7 bases. The CDR3 runs 17 residues. The V segment lost 0 bases and the J segment 0 bases; nucleotides outside the gene matches: 8. Germline loops: CDR1 SGHRS, CDR2 YFSETQ. The CDR3 DNA is TGCGCCAGCAGCTTGGGACAGGGTCTATCGCTGAACACTGAAGCTTTCTTT. As protein: CASSLGQGLSLNTEAFF.

This sequence joins TRBV4-3 and TRBJ2-3; TRBD2 aligns across 9 bases. Germline CDR1 and CDR2: LGHNA and YSLEER. CDR3 length equals 15 residues. Germline trimming cut 1 base from V and 7 bases from J; bases unmatched to any gene: 6. This chain's CDR3 is CASSQAAGGPHTQYF. The CDR3 DNA sequence: TGCGCCAGCAGCCAAGCGGCGGGAGGGCCACATACGCAGTATTTT.

This chain connects TRBV5-4 to TRBJ2-7; possible D gene TRBD2, 6 bases. This CDR3 has 15 amino acids. Germline CDR1 SGHNT, CDR2 YYREEE (reference sequence). Between the trimmed V and J ends, which lost 0 bases and 2 bases, there was a span of 12 bases. CDR3 region: CASSLEASDTYEQYF. The CDR3 DNA reads as TGTGCCAGCAGCTTGGAGGCTAGCGACACCTACGAGCAGTACTTC. The whole variable domain, remainder taken from reference TRBV5-4 and TRBJ2-7, is ETGVTQSPTHLIKTRGQQVTLRCSSQSGHNTVSWYQQALGQGPQFIFQYYREEENGRGNFPPRFSGLQFPNYSSELNVNALELDDSALYLCASSLEASDTYEQYFGPGTRLTVT.

The chain carries TRBV7-2 and TRBJ1-1; possible D gene TRBD1, 5 bases. There are 15 residues in the CDR3. V was pared by 5 bases and J by 4 bases, with 17 bases between. The V gene's germline CDR1 is SGHTA and CDR2 FQGNSA. The CDR3 is CASSPRETVATEAFF. In DNA, the CDR3 is TGTGCCAGCAGCCCCAGGGAAACGGTGGCCACTGAAGCTTTCTTT.

The J gene is TRBJ2-2, the V gene TRBV6-4, with TRBD2 matching 7 bases. Germline CDR1 MRHNA, CDR2 SNTAGT. The junction had 7 bases not matched to a gene; V was cut back by 3 bases and J by 6 bases. The CDR3 is 15 residues long. CDR3 region: CASSESGLVPGELFF. CDR3 in DNA: TGTGCCAGCAGTGAAAGCGGACTAGTCCCCGGGGAGCTGTTTTTT.

V and J are TRBV15 and TRBJ2-7; D is perhaps TRBD1 (8 bases). The germline V and J ends were trimmed by 4 bases and 12 bases, with 28 bases remaining between them. CDR1 is LNHNV and CDR2 is YYDKDF in the germline V gene (reference sequence). The CDR3 is 16 residues long. CDR3 nucleotide sequence: TGTGCCACCAGCAAATCGGACAGGGAGAAAGGGACTACGGGGTACTTC. It encodes CATSKSDREKGTTGYF.

The rearrangement uses TRBV9 and TRBJ2-1; 11 nucleotides match TRBD2. The CDR3 sequence is 17 residues long. The V and J ends lost 0 bases and 5 bases, in that order; junction bases with no gene match: 7. Germline CDR1 and CDR2: SGDLS and YYNGEE. The CDR3 coding sequence is TGTGCCAGCAGCGTAGCGGTAGCGGGAGGGCCCCACAATGAGCAGTTCTTC. This gives the protein CASSVAVAGGPHNEQFF.

The rearrangement uses TRBV18 and TRBJ2-1, with 11 bases aligning to TRBD2. The germline gives CDR1 KGHSH, CDR2 LQKENI. V gave up 3 bases and J gave up 7 bases; unmatched junction bases: 5. CDR3 size: 15 residues. The chain's CDR3 is CASSPTSGSRNEQFF. CDR3 coding DNA: TGTGCCAGCTCACCTACTAGCGGGAGTAGAAATGAGCAGTTCTTC. The whole variable domain, remainder taken from reference TRBV18 and TRBJ2-1, is NAGVMQNPRHLVRRRGQEARLRCSPMKGHSHVYWYRQLPEEGLKFMVYLQKENIIDESGMPKERFSAEFPKEGPSILRIQQVVRGDSAAYFCASSPTSGSRNEQFFGPGTRLTVL.

The table lists this clone with a few counts. This chain links TRBV7-2 with TRBJ2-1, with D tentatively TRBD2 (5 bases). The CDR3 contains 16 residues. The V gene's germline CDR1 is SGHTA and CDR2 FQGNSA. V was pared by 4 bases and J by 5 bases, with 18 bases between. In nucleotides, the CDR3 is TGTGCCAGCAGCTCAAGTGAGGGTCACCCCCACAATGAGCAGTTCTTC. Protein sequence: CASSSSEGHPHNEQFF. The whole variable domain, remainder taken from reference TRBV7-2 and TRBJ2-1, is GAGVSQSPSNKVTEKGKDVELRCDPISGHTALYWYRQSLGQGLEFLIYFQGNSAPDKSGLPSDRFSAERTGGSVSTLTIQRTQQEDSAVYLCASSSSEGHPHNEQFFGPGTRLTVL.

In DNA, the CDR3 is TGTGCCAGCTCACCAGGTGTACTTGAGCAGTTCTTC. The encoded protein is CASSPGVLEQFF. The V call is TRBV18, the J call TRBJ2-1, with no clear D. With 2 bases removed from V and 9 bases from J, the gap between germline ends came to 8 bases. The CDR3 consists of 12 residues. Germline CDR1 reads KGHSH; CDR2 reads LQKENI.

Comment on this clone: The sample has other DNA sequences that encode this CDR3 too. V usage is TRBV6-5 and J usage is TRBJ2-1; 9 nucleotides line up with TRBD2. CDR1 and CDR2 (germline): MNHEY, SVGAGI. Trimming removed 3 bases from V and 10 bases from J; junction bases left unmatched: 13. The CDR3 contains 16 residues. The CDR3 loop is CASSYFSLAGIKEQFF. For the CDR3, the DNA is TGTGCCAGCAGTTATTTTTCACTAGCGGGTATTAAGGAGCAGTTCTTC.

DNA for the CDR3: TGTGCTAGTAGAGACAGGCCTCTCTCCTACGAGCAGTACTTC. It is translated as CASRDRPLSYEQYF. J is TRBJ2-7 and V is TRBV12-5, with D possibly matching TRBD1 (6 bases). This CDR3 is built from 14 residues. The V end was cut by 8 bases, the J end by 0 bases, with 14 bases between. Germline CDR1 reads LGHNT; CDR2 reads FRNRAP.

The chain carries TRBV7-9 and TRBJ2-1; 11 bases agree with TRBD2. J was trimmed by 7 bases and V by 5 bases; bases with no gene match: 4. The CDR3 runs to 14 residues. The germline gives CDR1 SEHNR, CDR2 FQNEAQ (reference sequence). The CDR3 region is CASSRLAGRNEQFF. Written as DNA, the CDR3 is TGTGCCAGCAGCAGACTAGCGGGGCGGAATGAGCAGTTCTTC.

V and J are TRBV28 and TRBJ2-7; D may be TRBD2 (6 bases). The CDR3 runs to 14 residues. Trimming removed 3 bases at V and 4 bases at J, with 13 bases between. Germline loops: CDR1 MDHEN, CDR2 SYDVKM. CDR3 in amino acids: CASSLGGSLYEQYF. As DNA, the CDR3 is TGTGCCAGCAGTTTGGGGGGTTCATTGTACGAGCAGTACTTC.

The DNA of the CDR3 is TGTGCCAGCAGCCTTCTAGGGGCGGAAGGCTACACCTTC. It is translated as CASSLLGAEGYTF. V usage is TRBV27 and J usage is TRBJ1-2; a possible D gene is TRBD1 (5 bases). The V and J ends lost 6 bases and 8 bases respectively, with 16 bases between them. The CDR3 has 13 amino acids. In germline, CDR1 is MNHEY, CDR2 SMNVEV (reference sequence).

This clone was counted a single time. The V gene is TRBV30, the J gene TRBJ2-4; tentative D call: TRBD1 (6 bases). The CDR3 is 14 amino acids. V was cut by 4 bases and J by 0 bases, with 10 bases left in between. Germline V CDR1 and CDR2: GTSNPN, SVGIG (reference sequence). CDR3 in amino acids: CAWTTGLAKNIQYF. CDR3 coding DNA: TGTGCCTGGACCACAGGGCTAGCCAAAAACATTCAGTACTTC. Combining the CDR3 with reference TRBV30 and TRBJ2-4 gives the whole variable domain SQTIHQWPATLVQPVGSPLSLECTVEGTSNPNLYWYRQAAGRGLQLLFYSVGIGQISSEVPQNLSASRPQDRQFILSSKKLLLSDSGFYLCAWTTGLAKNIQYFGAGTRLSVL.

V gene TRBV15 combines with J gene TRBJ2-6, with a possible D match to TRBD1 (5 bases). V lost 1 base, J lost 0 bases, and 7 bases lay in between. CDR3 length equals 16 residues. CDR1 LNHNV and CDR2 YYDKDF come from the germline V gene (reference sequence). Written as DNA, the CDR3 is TGTGCCACCAGCAGAGGGGGCGTCTCTGGGGCCAACGTCCTGACTTTC. Its protein product is CATSRGGVSGANVLTF.

J is TRBJ1-4 and V is TRBV2; D possibly corresponds to TRBD1 (6 bases). CDR1 and CDR2 (germline): SNHLY, FYNNEI. The V gene lost 11 bases and the J gene lost 4 bases, with 20 bases spanning the gap. This CDR3 comprises 15 residues. In DNA, the CDR3 is TGTGCCGGGGGAAACCGACAGGCGGTTAATGAAAAACTGTTTTTT. Translating it yields CAGGNRQAVNEKLFF.

The chain links TRBV6-1 to TRBJ2-3; TRBD1 matches 9 bases. The CDR3 is 17 residues long. Germline CDR1 reads MNHNS; CDR2 reads SASEGT. The V gene end was trimmed by 2 bases and the J gene end by 4 bases; junction bases not matched to a gene: 10. This CDR3 reads CASSETVGTGYSDTQYF. CDR3 bases: TGTGCCAGCAGTGAAACTGTCGGGACAGGGTATTCAGATACGCAGTATTTT.

The chain recombines TRBV2 with TRBJ2-5; TRBD2 aligns across 8 bases. Germline values: CDR1 SNHLY, CDR2 FYNNEI. There are 15 residues in the CDR3. V shed 5 bases and J 7 bases; nucleotides not matched to a gene: 12. The CDR3 region has the DNA TGTGCCAGCAGTCGGTCTCTAGCGGGCCTCGGGACCCAGTACTTC. This sequence encodes CASSRSLAGLGTQYF.

Comment on this clone: Its ends do not fully match the called genes, so a read error is possible. The V call is TRBV7-7, the J call TRBJ2-3; 10 bases agree with TRBD2. The germline V gene encodes CDR1 SSHAT and CDR2 FNYEAQ (reference sequence). The CDR3 has 16 residues. The CDR3 DNA is TGTGCTAGCAGCCCCTCACTAGCGGGGAGCACAGATACGCAGTATTTT. Translation gives CASSPSLAGSTDTQYF.

This chain joins TRBV5-5 and TRBJ1-4; D is undetermined. V gave up 5 bases and J gave up 4 bases, with 6 bases separating them. The CDR3 is made up of 12 amino acids. In germline, CDR1 is SGHKS, CDR2 YYEKEE (reference sequence). CDR3 sequence reads: CASRRVNEKLFF. The CDR3, as DNA: TGTGCCAGCAGACGGGTTAATGAAAAACTGTTTTTT.